The source of this TCR beta chain is a study of T-cell memory formation after mild COVID-19. General study points: Among clones peaking at day 37 in the second wave, SARS-CoV-2 specificity remained unconfirmed. Shrinking CD4+ clones resided mostly in CM and EM, and CD8+ ones in EMRA. A subset of responding clones appeared in pre-infection memory, suggesting cross-reactive memory joined.

TCR alpha and TCR beta cDNA libraries carrying sample barcodes and UMIs were produced by 5'RACE using constant-segment primers. Each CDR3 protein is one row after TCRdb ran MiXCR on the 5' RACE reads. The table has fewer than 95,000 distinct CDR3 sequences, around 16% seen once. CDR3 length: 16 residues. V was shortened by 4 bases and J by 5 bases, with 18 bases between the two germline ends. The germline CDR1 and CDR2 sequences are SGHNT and YYREEE (reference sequence). On this clonotype itself: Its cognate antigen is unknown.

The chain employs TRBV5-4 and TRBJ1-4, with D possibly matching TRBD1 (6 bases). Sequenced material: PBMCs or a T cell subset sorted from them (not recorded which). This sequence originates from a man aged 18 to 30 who had mild COVID-19 (a few samples of this study predate the infection). Cell type and time point are not known. The chain's CDR3 is CASSQYPDRPNEKLFF. CDR3 DNA: TGTGCCAGCAGCCAATACCCTGACAGGCCAAATGAAAAACTGTTTTTT.